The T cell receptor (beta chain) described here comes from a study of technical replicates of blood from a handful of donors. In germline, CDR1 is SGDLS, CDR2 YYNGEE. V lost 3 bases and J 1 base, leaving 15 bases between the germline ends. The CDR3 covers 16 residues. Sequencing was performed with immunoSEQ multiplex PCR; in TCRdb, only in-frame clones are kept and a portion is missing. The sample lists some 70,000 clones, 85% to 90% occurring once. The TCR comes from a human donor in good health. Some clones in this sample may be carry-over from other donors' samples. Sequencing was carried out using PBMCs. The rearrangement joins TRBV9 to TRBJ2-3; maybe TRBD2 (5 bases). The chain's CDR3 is CASSARFLGGTDTQYF. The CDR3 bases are TGTGCCAGCAGCGCGCGATTTCTCGGGGGCACAGATACGCAGTATTTT.